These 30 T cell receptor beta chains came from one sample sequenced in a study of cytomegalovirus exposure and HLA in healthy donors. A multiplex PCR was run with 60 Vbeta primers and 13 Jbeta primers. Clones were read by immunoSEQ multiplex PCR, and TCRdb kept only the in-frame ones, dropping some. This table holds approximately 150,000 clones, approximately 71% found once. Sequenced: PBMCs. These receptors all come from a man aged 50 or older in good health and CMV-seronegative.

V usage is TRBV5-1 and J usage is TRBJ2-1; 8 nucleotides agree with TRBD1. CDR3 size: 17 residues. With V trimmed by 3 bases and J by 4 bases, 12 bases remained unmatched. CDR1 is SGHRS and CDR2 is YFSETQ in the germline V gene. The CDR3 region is CASSWQGASNRYNEQFF. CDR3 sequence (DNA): TGCGCCAGCAGCTGGCAGGGGGCGTCCAATAGGTACAATGAGCAGTTCTTC.

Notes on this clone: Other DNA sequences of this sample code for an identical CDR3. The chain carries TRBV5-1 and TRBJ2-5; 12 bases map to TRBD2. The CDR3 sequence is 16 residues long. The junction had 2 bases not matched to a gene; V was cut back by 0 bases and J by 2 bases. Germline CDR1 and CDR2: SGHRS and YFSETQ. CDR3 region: CASSLALAGGQETQYF. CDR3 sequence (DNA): TGCGCCAGCAGCTTGGCCCTAGCGGGGGGGCAAGAGACCCAGTACTTC.

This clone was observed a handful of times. CDR3 amino acids: CASSLTGGITEAFF. CDR3 sequence (DNA): TGCGCCAGCAGCTTGACAGGGGGCATCACTGAAGCTTTCTTT. The chain carries TRBV5-1 and TRBJ1-1, with 9 positions matching TRBD1. The germline CDR1 and CDR2 sequences are SGHRS and YFSETQ. The V gene end was trimmed by 1 base and the J gene end by 4 bases; junction bases not matched to a gene: 2. The CDR3 is 14 amino acids.

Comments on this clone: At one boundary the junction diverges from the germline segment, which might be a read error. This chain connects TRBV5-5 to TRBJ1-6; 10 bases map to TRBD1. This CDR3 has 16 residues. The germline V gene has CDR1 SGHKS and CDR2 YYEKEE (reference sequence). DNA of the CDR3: TGTGCCAGCAGCCTGAGACAGGGGGCAAGTAATTCACCCCCCCACTTT. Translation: CASSLRQGASNSPPHF.

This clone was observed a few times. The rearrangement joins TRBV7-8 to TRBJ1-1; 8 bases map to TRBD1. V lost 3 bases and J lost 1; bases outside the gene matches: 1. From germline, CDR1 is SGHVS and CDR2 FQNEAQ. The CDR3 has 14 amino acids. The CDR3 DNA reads TGTGCCAGCAGCTTCAGGGGGCCGAACACTGAAGCTTTCTTT. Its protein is CASSFRGPNTEAFF.

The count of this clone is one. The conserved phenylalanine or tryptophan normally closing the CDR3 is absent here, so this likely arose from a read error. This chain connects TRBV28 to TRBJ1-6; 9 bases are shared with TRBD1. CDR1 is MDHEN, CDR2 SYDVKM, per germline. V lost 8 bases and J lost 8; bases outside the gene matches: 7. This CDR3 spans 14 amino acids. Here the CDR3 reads CASVGRTGDSPLHL. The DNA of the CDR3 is TGTGCCAGCGTAGGGCGGACAGGGGATTCACCCCTCCACCTT.

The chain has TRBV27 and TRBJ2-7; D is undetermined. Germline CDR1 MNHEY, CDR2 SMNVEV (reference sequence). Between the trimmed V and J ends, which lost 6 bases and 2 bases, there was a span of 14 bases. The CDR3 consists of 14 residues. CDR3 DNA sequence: TGTGCCAGCAGACGCGGTCGAAACGCCTACGAGCAGTACTTC. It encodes CASRRGRNAYEQYF.

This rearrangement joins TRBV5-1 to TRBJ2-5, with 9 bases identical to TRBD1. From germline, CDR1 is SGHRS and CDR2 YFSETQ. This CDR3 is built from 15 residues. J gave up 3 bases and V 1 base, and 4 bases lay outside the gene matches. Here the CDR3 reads CASSLPGTGKETQYF. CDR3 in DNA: TGCGCCAGCAGCTTGCCCGGGACAGGGAAAGAGACCCAGTACTTC.

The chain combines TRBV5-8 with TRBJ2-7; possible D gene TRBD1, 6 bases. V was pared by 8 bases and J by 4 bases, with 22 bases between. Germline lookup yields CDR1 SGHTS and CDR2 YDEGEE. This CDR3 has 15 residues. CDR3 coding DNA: TGTGCCAGTCTAAGGGACGGGACACCAGGGTACGAGCAGTACTTC. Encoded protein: CASLRDGTPGYEQYF.

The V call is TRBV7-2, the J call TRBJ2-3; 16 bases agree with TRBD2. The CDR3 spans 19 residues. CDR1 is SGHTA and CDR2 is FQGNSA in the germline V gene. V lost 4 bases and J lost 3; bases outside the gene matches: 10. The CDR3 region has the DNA TGTGCCAGCAGCTCGGGACTAGCGGGGGGGCATGGAGGGACAGATACGCAGTATTTT. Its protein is CASSSGLAGGHGGTDTQYF.

CDR3 sequence (DNA): TGTGCCAGCAGCTTCTTGGGGGGAGGGTCTAATTCACCCCTCCACTTT. Its protein is CASSFLGGGSNSPLHF. The chain links TRBV5-5 to TRBJ1-6; perhaps TRBD1 as D (5 bases). The CDR3 is made up of 16 amino acids. Germline loops: CDR1 SGHKS, CDR2 YYEKEE (reference sequence). Trimming took 2 bases from V and 6 from J, leaving 15 bases between them.

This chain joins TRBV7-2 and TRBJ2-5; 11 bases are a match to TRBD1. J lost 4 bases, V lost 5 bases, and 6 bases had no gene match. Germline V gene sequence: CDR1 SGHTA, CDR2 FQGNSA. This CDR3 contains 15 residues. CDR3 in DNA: TGTGCCAGCAGCGCCCGGACAGGGGGCCCAGAGACCCAGTACTTC. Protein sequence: CASSARTGGPETQYF.

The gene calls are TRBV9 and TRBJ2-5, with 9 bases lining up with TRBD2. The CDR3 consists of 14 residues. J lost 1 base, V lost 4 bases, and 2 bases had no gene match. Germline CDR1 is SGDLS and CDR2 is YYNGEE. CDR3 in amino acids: CASSLTSGQETQYF. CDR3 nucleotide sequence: TGTGCCAGCAGCTTGACTAGCGGCCAAGAGACCCAGTACTTC.

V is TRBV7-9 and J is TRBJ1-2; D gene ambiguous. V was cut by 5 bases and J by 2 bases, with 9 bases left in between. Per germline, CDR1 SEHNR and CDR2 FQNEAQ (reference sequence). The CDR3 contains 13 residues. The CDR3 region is CASSRGENYGYTF. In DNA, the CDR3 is TGTGCCAGCAGCCGCGGGGAAAACTATGGCTACACCTTC. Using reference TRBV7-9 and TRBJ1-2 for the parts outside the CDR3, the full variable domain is DTGVSQNPRHKITKRGQNVTFRCDPISEHNRLYWYRQTLGQGPEFLTYFQNEAQLEKSRLLSDRFSAERPKGSFSTLEIQRTEQGDSAMYLCASSRGENYGYTFGSGTRLTVV.

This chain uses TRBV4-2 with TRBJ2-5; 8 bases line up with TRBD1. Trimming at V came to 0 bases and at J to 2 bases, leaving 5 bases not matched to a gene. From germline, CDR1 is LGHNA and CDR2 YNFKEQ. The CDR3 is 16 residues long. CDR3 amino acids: CASSQDRGQGQETQYF. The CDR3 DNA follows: TGTGCCAGCAGCCAAGATAGAGGACAGGGTCAAGAGACCCAGTACTTC.

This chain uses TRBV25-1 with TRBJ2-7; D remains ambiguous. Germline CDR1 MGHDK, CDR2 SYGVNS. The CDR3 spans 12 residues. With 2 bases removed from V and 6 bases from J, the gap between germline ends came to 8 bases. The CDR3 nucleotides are TGTGCCAGCAGTGAAGTCCCCTTCGAGCAGTACTTC. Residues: CASSEVPFEQYF.

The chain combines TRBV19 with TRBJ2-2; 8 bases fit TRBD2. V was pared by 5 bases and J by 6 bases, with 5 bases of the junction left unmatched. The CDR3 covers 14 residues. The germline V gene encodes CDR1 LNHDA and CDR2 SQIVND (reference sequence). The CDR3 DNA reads TGTGCCAGTAGTTTCCGGGGGGGTTCCGGGGAGCTGTTTTTT. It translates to CASSFRGGSGELFF. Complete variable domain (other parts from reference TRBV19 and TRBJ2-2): DGGITQSPKYLFRKEGQNVTLSCEQNLNHDAMYWYRQDPGQGLRLIYYSQIVNDFQKGDIAEGYSVSREKKESFPLTVTSAQKNPTAFYLCASSFRGGSGELFFGEGSRLTVL.

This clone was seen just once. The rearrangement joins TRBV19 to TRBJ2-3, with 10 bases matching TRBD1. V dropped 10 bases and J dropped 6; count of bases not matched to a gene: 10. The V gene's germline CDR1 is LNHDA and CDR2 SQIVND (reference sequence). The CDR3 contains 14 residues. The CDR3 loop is CATRRTGGQDTQYF. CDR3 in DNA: TGTGCCACAAGGAGGACAGGGGGACAGGATACGCAGTATTTT.

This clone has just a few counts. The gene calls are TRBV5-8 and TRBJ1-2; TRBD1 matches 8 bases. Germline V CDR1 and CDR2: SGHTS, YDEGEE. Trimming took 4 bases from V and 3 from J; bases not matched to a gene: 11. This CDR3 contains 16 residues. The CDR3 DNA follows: TGTGCCAGCAGCGGACAGGGAACCTGGATGGACTATGGCTACACCTTC. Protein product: CASSGQGTWMDYGYTF.

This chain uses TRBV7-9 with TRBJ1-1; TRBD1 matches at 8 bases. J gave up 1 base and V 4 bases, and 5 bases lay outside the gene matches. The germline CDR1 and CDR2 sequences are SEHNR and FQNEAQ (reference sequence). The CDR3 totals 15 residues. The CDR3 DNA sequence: TGTGCCAGCAGCTCTCAGGGGGCTCAGAACACTGAAGCTTTCTTT. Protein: CASSSQGAQNTEAFF.

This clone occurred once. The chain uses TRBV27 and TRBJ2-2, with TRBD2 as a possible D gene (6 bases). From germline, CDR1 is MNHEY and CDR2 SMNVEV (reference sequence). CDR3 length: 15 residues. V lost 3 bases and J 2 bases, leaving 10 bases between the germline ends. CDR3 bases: TGTGCCAGCAGTTTCCGGGACTCTAACACCGGGGAGCTGTTTTTT. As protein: CASSFRDSNTGELFF.

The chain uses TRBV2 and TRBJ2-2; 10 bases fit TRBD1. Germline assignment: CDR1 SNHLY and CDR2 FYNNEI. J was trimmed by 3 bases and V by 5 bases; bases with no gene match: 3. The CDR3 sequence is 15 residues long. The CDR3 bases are TGTGCCAGCAGTTCGGGACAGGGGTACACCGGGGAGCTGTTTTTT. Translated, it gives CASSSGQGYTGELFF.

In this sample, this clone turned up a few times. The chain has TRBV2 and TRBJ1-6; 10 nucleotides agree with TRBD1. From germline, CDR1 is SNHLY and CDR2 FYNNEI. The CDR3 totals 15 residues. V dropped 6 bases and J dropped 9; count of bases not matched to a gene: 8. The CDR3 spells CASSSRTGGGSPLHF. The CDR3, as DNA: TGTGCCAGCAGCTCCCGGACAGGGGGTGGTTCACCCCTCCACTTT.

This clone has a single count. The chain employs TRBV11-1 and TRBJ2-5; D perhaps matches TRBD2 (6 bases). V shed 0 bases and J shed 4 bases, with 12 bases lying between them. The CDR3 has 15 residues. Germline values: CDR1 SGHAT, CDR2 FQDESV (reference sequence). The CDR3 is CASSLAGGSGETQYF. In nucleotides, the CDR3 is TGTGCCAGCAGCTTAGCGGGGGGTTCAGGAGAGACCCAGTACTTC.

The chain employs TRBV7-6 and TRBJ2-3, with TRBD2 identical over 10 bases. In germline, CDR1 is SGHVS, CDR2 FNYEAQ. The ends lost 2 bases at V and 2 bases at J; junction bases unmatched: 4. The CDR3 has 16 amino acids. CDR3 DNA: TGTGCCAGCAGCTTACTAGCGGGGGTGAACACAGATACGCAGTATTTT. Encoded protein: CASSLLAGVNTDTQYF.

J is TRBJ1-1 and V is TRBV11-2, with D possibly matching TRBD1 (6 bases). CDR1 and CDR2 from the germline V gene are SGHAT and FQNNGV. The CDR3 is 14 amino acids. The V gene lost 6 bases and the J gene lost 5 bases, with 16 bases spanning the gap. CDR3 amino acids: CASSYGGGETEAFF. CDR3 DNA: TGTGCCAGCAGTTATGGAGGGGGGGAAACTGAAGCTTTCTTT.

DNA of the CDR3: TGTGCCAGCAGTTCAACAGGGAGCTCCTATAATTCACCCCTCCACTTT. It yields the protein CASSSTGSSYNSPLHF. This chain links TRBV6-5 with TRBJ1-6, with a tentative D call TRBD1 (6 bases). The CDR3 length is 16 residues. Deletions cut 4 bases from V and 0 bases from J, with 10 bases between. Germline assignment: CDR1 MNHEY and CDR2 SVGAGI.

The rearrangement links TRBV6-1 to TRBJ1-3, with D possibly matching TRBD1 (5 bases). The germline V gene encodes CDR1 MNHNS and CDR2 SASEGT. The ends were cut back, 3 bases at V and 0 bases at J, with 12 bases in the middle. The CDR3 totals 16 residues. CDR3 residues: CASSDGGVFSGNTIYF. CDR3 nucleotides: TGTGCCAGCAGTGATGGGGGGGTGTTCTCTGGAAACACCATATATTTT.

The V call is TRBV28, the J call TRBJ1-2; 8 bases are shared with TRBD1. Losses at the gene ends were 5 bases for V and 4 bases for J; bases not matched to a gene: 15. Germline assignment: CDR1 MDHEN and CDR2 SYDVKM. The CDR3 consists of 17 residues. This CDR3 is CASSDSLGQGSSYGYTF. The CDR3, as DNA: TGTGCCAGCAGTGACTCTCTAGGACAGGGTAGTAGCTATGGCTACACCTTC.

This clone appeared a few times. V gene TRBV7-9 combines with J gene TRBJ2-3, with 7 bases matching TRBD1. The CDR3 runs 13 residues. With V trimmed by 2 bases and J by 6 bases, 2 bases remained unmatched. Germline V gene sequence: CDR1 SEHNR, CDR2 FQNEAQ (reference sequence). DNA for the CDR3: TGTGCCAGCAGCTTAACAGGGGCGGATACGCAGTATTTT. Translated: CASSLTGADTQYF.